This TCR beta chain comes out of a study of patients and donors after allogeneic stem cell transplantation. TCRdb redid the calling of the RT-PCR reads with MiXCR, one entry per CDR3 protein. The sample yields approximately 57,000 distinct CDR3 sequences, about 14% seen once. This clonotype is termed medium-sized. Trimming pared 2 bases from V and 14 bases from J, leaving 9 bases between. CDR1 is ENHRY, CDR2 SYGVKD, per germline. CDR3 length: 11 amino acids. The chain recombines TRBV10-3 with TRBJ1-4; D possibly corresponds to TRBD1 (5 bases). This receptor was identified in a human donor who was either an allogeneic HSCT recipient or a stem cell or donor lymphocyte infusion donor (not recorded which). It is not recorded whose cells these are; they may come from a transplant donor. The sequenced sample consisted of blood, either unsorted or a sorted T cell fraction (not recorded which). Here the CDR3 reads CAISEGARLFF. DNA of the CDR3: TGTGCCATCAGTGAGGGGGCAAGGCTGTTTTTT.